This T cell receptor beta chain came from a study of monozygotic twins with inflammatory bowel disease. TCRdb reprocessed the 5' RACE reads, with one entry per CDR3 protein and no DNA. There are 150,000 to 200,000 distinct CDR3 sequences in the sample, with just under 7.5% held by the top ten. From germline, CDR1 is MNHNS and CDR2 SASEGT. CDR3 size: 17 residues. The material sequenced was blood. This sequence originates from a human donor with ulcerative colitis or Crohn's disease, or a healthy co-twin of an affected twin (not recorded which). The rearrangement joins TRBV6-1 to TRBJ2-1; the TCRdb call, TRBD2, lacks DNA for checking. CDR3 protein: CASRVGLITRSYNEQFF.